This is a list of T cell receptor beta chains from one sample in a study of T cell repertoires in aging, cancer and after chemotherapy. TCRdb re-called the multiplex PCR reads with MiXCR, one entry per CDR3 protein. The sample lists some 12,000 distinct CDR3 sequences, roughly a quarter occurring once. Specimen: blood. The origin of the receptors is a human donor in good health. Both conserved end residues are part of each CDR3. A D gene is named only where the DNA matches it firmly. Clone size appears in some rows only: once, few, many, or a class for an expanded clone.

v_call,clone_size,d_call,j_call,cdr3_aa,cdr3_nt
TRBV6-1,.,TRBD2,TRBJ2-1,CASSTLAGGRNEQFF,TGTGCCAGCAGTACACTAGCGGGGGGGAGGAATGAGCAGTTCTTC
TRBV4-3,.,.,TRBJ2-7,CASSQEFGLSYEQYF,TGCGCCAGCAGCCAAGAGTTTGGGCTATCCTACGAGCAGTACTTC
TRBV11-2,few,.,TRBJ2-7,CASSLEPGYEQYF,TGTGCCAGCAGCTTAGAACCAGGATACGAGCAGTACTTC
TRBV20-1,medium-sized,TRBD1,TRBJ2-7,CSAYAEGQSYEQYF,TGCAGTGCTTACGCTGAGGGACAGTCCTACGAGCAGTACTTC
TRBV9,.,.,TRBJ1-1,CASSSGGQGPEAFF,TGTGCCAGCAGCTCAGGAGGGCAGGGCCCTGAAGCTTTCTTT
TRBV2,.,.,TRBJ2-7,CASSLAIRAYEQYF,TGTGCCAGCAGTCTCGCCATAAGGGCCTACGAGCAGTACTTC
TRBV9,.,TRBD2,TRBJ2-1,CASSETSGAYNEQFF,TGTGCCAGCAGTGAGACTAGCGGAGCCTACAATGAGCAGTTCTTC
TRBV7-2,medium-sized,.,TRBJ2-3,CASSLVTGPTNTQYF,TGTGCCAGCAGCTTAGTAACAGGTCCCACAAATACGCAGTATTTT
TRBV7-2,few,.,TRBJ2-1,CASSEWDVHNEQFF,TGTGCCAGCAGTGAATGGGACGTTCACAATGAGCAGTTCTTC
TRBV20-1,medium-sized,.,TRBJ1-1,CSALRAGWTEAFF,TGCAGTGCTTTAAGAGCGGGATGGACTGAAGCTTTCTTT
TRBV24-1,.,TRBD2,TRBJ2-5,CATSDLYQWGGLLETQYF,TGTGCCACCAGTGATCTCTATCAATGGGGGGGGTTATTGGAGACCCAGTACTTC
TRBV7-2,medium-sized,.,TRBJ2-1,CASSFNSYNEQFF,TGTGCCAGCAGCTTCAACTCCTACAATGAGCAGTTCTTC
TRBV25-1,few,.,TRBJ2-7,CATSGRDYEQYF,TGTGCCACCTCAGGTAGAGACTACGAGCAGTACTTC
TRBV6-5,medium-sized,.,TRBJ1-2,CASGNGRGAYGYTF,TGTGCCAGCGGGAATGGCAGGGGTGCCTATGGCTACACCTTC
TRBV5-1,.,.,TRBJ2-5,CASSLGDRIQETQYF,TGCGCCAGCAGCTTGGGGGATAGGATTCAAGAGACCCAGTACTTC
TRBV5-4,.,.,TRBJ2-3,CASRESYASGTQYF,TGTGCCAGCAGAGAATCCTACGCGTCGGGTACGCAGTATTTT
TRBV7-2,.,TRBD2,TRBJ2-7,CASDNGVAGAVEQYF,TGTGCCAGCGACAATGGGGTAGCGGGGGCCGTCGAGCAGTACTTC
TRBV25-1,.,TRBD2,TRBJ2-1,CASRALSGWAEKQFF,TGTGCCAGCAGGGCCCTTAGCGGGTGGGCAGAAAAGCAGTTCTTC
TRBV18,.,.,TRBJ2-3,CASSRQIGDTQYF,TGTGCCAGCTCACGACAGATTGGGGATACGCAGTATTTT
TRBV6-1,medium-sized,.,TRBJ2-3,CASSERQASTDTQYF,TGTGCCAGCAGTGAACGACAGGCCAGCACAGATACGCAGTATTTT
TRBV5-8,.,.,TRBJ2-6,CASSFRGSGANVLTF,TGCGCCAGCAGCTTTAGGGGGTCTGGGGCCAACGTCCTGACTTTC
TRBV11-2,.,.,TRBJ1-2,CASSLALTPSLDYGYTF,TGTGCCAGCAGCTTAGCTCTTACACCCTCCCTTGACTATGGCTACACCTTC
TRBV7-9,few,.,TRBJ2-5,CASSLATKRETQYF,TGTGCCAGCAGCTTGGCGACGAAGCGAGAGACCCAGTACTTC
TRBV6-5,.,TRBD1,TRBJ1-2,CASRKEDRGRGYTF,TGTGCCAGCAGGAAGGAGGACAGGGGACGGGGCTACACCTTC
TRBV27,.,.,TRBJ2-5,CASSFTGLPQETQYF,TGTGCCAGCAGTTTCACAGGGCTACCCCAAGAGACCCAGTACTTC
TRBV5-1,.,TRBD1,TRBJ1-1,CASSSLTGVSTEAFF,TGCGCCAGCAGCTCGTTGACAGGGGTTAGCACTGAAGCTTTCTTT
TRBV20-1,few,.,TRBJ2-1,CSARFRAYNEQFF,TGCAGTGCTAGATTTCGGGCGTACAATGAGCAGTTCTTC
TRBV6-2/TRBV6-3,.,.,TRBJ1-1,CASSIQGSNTEAFF,TGTGCCAGCAGCATACAGGGCTCGAACACTGAAGCTTTCTTT
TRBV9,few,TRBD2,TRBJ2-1,CASSPGPSGGEQFF,TGTGCCAGCAGCCCTGGGCCTAGCGGGGGTGAGCAGTTCTTC
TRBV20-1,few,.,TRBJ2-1,CSARPSVEVSEQFF,TGCAGTGCTAGACCTAGCGTAGAGGTTTCGGAGCAGTTCTTC
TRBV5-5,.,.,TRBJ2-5,CASSLAVSGVQETQYF,TGTGCCAGCAGCTTGGCCGTTTCGGGGGTCCAAGAGACCCAGTACTTC
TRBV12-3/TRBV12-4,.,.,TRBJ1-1,CASSSRHEAFF,TGTGCCAGCAGTTCCCGTCATGAAGCTTTCTTT
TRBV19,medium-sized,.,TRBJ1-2,CASSIMGRNNYGYTF,TGTGCCAGTAGTATAATGGGACGGAATAACTATGGCTACACCTTC